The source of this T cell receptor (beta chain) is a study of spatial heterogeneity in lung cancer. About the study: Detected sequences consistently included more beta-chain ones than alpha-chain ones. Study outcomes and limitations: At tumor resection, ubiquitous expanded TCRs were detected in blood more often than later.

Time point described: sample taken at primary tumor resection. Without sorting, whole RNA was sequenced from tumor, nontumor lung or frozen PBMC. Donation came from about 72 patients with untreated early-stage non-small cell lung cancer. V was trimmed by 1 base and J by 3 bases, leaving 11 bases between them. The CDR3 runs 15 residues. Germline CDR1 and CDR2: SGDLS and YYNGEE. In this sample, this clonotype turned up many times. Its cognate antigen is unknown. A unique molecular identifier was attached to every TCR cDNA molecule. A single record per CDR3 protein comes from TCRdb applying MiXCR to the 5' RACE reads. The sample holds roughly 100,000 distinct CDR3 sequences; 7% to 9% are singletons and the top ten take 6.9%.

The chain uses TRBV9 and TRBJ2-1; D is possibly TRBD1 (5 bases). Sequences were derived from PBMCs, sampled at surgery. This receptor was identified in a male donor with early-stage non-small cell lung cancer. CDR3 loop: CASSVRPGNYNEQFF. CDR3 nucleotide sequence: TGTGCCAGCAGCGTAAGACCAGGGAACTACAATGAGCAGTTCTTC.